Described below is a single T cell receptor (beta chain) sequence and its context. Its antigen is not yet known. No base qualities exist here, and no much larger clone lies one base off it. For sequencing of the TCRbeta CDR3 region, genomic DNA was extracted from the sorted cells. The immunoSEQ Assay was used to sequence the TCRbeta CDR3 regions. Not all clones reach the TCRdb copy of this immuneACCESS table, which keeps in-frame sequences only. Checked studies attribute under half of the gap to unresolved V genes and leave the rest unexplained. Present in this sample are 65,000 to 90,000 clones, 91% of which were seen just once. The ten largest clones add up to 2.3% of the sample. Including cysteine and phenylalanine, the CDR3 has 14 amino acids. Only CDR3 DNA remains: 42 bases, in frame from the first base. The germline V gene supplies CDR1 SGHAT and CDR2 FQNNGV. The sample comes from a study of OX40 agonist ivuxolimab in advanced cancers. For context, the study as a whole: Ivuxolimab was an agonistic, fully human IgG2 monoclonal antibody directed against OX40 (CD134), a costimulatory receptor. Intravenous ivuxolimab was administered to patients every 2 weeks at six dose levels: 0.01, 0.1, 0.3, 1.5, 3 and 10 mg/kg. Of the 50 to 55 dose-escalation patients, hepatocellular carcinoma was present in approximately 20, melanoma in approximately 15, renal cell carcinoma in 9 and head and neck cancer in 9. The dose-escalation cohort was roughly 80% male with a mean age of roughly 62 years, ranging from roughly 23 to 85. Patients were allowed to have had prior anti-PD-1, anti-PD-L1 or anti-CTLA-4 therapy, and approximately 40% of the dose-escalation patients had been treated with checkpoint inhibitors. Partial responses were achieved by three dose-escalation patients, of whom one had hepatocellular carcinoma and two had cutaneous melanoma. The point of sequencing TCRbeta in the periphery was to test whether ivuxolimab changed TCR sequence diversity and drove clonal T-cell expansion. The paper reports the monotherapy dose-escalation portion (N = 52 patients) of the phase I ivuxolimab trial. General findings and caveats noted by the study authors: Low levels of normalized T-cell clonal expansion were also seen in some patients who did not respond. Clonal expansion of both CD4+ and CD8+ blood T cells was observed from baseline to week 6 at doses 0.1 to 3.0 mg/kg. The antigen specificity of the peripheral T cells that underwent clonal expansion was not determined. After ivuxolimab, more expanded clones were found on average in CD8+ T cells than in CD4+ T cells. In partial responders in the 0.1-3.0 mg/kg groups, normalized peripheral clonal expansion was found to be among the lowest, especially among CD8+ T cells.

The trial excluded patients who had a history of autoimmune disease or who were on systemic immunosuppression. Peripheral blood for TCR sequencing was collected from all dose cohorts at baseline, on cycle 4 day 1, and on cycle 7 day 1. Samples came from an open-label, multicenter, first-in-human phase I dose-escalation trial of ivuxolimab. Adults with locally advanced or metastatic melanoma, renal cell, hepatocellular, or head and neck squamous cell carcinoma were enrolled in the trial. Before TCR sequencing, CD4+ T cells and CD8+ T cells were sorted from peripheral blood as separate populations. This TCR derives from an adult with an advanced solid tumor such as melanoma, head and neck, liver or kidney cancer. The sequencing here drew on CD4+ or CD8+ T cells sorted from blood, taken in a trial of the OX40 agonist ivuxolimab. Recombination connected TRBV11-2 to TRBJ2-5; 9 nucleotides in the junction match TRBD1. Gene TRBJ2-7 matches the end of the DNA better, so the J call may be wrong. For the CDR3, the sequence is CASSLILDRGEQYF. In nucleotides, the sequence is TGTGCCAGCAGCTTAATTTTGGACAGGGGCGAGCAGTACTTC.